The rows below give T cell receptor beta chains drawn from one sample of a study of blood T cells in healthy people across ages. TCRdb processed the 5' RACE reads anew with MiXCR; each CDR3 protein has one entry. This sample has around 520,000 distinct CDR3 sequences, with about 26% found just once. The data also belong to a second study, concerning T cells of mothers and their children.

Sequenced input: blood. All receptors derive from a boy aged 2 to 9 in good health. Each CDR3 is given with its conserved first and last residue. The D gene is left open where the match is weak. Rows give clone size only sometimes, using once, few, many, or a class for an expanded clone.

few	TRBV9	TRBJ2-3	.	15	CASSVTGLSTDTQYF	TGTGCCAGCAGCGTAACGGGACTCAGCACAGATACGCAGTATTTT
.	TRBV5-6	TRBJ2-5	TRBD1	19	CASSLALGQGKGFEETQYF	TGTGCCAGCAGCTTGGCCCTTGGACAGGGTAAGGGGTTTGAAGAGACCCAGTACTTC
few	TRBV7-9	TRBJ2-2	TRBD2	15	CASSFLGGDTGELFF	TGTGCCAGCAGCTTCCTGGGGGGGGACACCGGGGAGCTGTTTTTT
many	TRBV5-1	TRBJ2-5	.	15	CATGPLSGYQETQYF	TGCGCCACTGGCCCCCTGAGCGGGTACCAAGAGACCCAGTACTTC
.	TRBV7-3	TRBJ2-7	TRBD2	15	CASSLTSGDPYEQYF	TGTGCCAGCAGCCTGACTAGCGGAGATCCCTACGAGCAGTACTTC
.	TRBV20-1	TRBJ1-4	.	17	CSARILLRGAANEKLFF	TGCAGTGCTAGAATCTTGTTGCGCGGGGCAGCTAATGAAAAACTGTTTTTT
.	TRBV20-1	TRBJ2-3	TRBD2	13	CSARGEGTPDRYF	TGCAGTGCTAGAGGGGAGGGGACTCCCGATCGGTATTTT
few	TRBV20-1	TRBJ1-4	.	14	CSARSITTNEKLFF	TGCAGTGCTAGATCCATCACAACTAATGAAAAACTGTTTTTT
.	TRBV5-1	TRBJ2-7	TRBD2	15	CASSSGSGRTYEQYF	TGCGCCAGCAGCTCGGGAAGCGGGAGAACCTACGAGCAGTACTTC
.	TRBV20-1	TRBJ1-6	.	13	CSVRGRDAPPLHF	TGCAGTGTTAGGGGCAGGGACGCACCACCCCTCCACTTT
few	TRBV7-9	TRBJ1-2	.	12	CASSAGTYGYTF	TGTGCCAGCAGCGCCGGGACCTATGGCTACACCTTC
.	TRBV4-3	TRBJ2-1	TRBD2	21	CASSQERGLAGAVDSYNEQLF	TGCGCCAGCAGCCAAGAACGAGGACTAGCGGGAGCTGTAGACTCCTACAATGAGCAGCTCTTC
few	TRBV30	TRBJ2-7	.	13	CAWNPGAYYEQYF	TGTGCCTGGAATCCGGGGGCTTACTACGAGCAGTACTTC
.	TRBV5-1	TRBJ2-7	.	12	CASRRSGYEQYF	TGCGCCAGCAGAAGAAGCGGATACGAGCAGTACTTC
.	TRBV7-3	TRBJ2-3	TRBD2	17	CASSLTSGGGRTDTQYF	TGTGCCAGCAGCTTAACTAGCGGGGGGGGAAGGACAGATACGCAGTATTTT
.	TRBV6-5	TRBJ2-5	.	16	CASSSSASSAQVTQYF	TGTGCCAGCAGTTCATCGGCCTCTAGCGCGCAGGTGACCCAGTACTTC
few	TRBV6-5	TRBJ1-4	.	14	CASRGAATNEKLFF	TGTGCCAGCAGAGGGGCTGCAACTAATGAAAAACTGTTTTTT
few	TRBV5-1	TRBJ2-5	.	15	CASSPPGSSGETQYF	TGCGCCAGCAGCCCACCAGGGTCCTCCGGGGAGACCCAGTACTTC
.	TRBV20-1	TRBJ1-6	TRBD1	14	CSASRDSVNSPLHF	TGCAGTGCTAGTAGGGACAGCGTGAATTCACCCCTCCACTTT
.	TRBV2	TRBJ2-2	TRBD1	13	CASRTGAVGELFF	TGTGCCAGCAGAACAGGGGCGGTCGGGGAGCTGTTTTTT
many	TRBV15	TRBJ2-7	.	13	CATSRVRRSEQYF	TGTGCCACCAGCAGAGTACGGCGAAGCGAGCAGTACTTC
.	TRBV7-2	TRBJ2-4	.	17	CASSLRSARRDKNIQYF	TGTGCCAGCAGCTTAAGGAGCGCCAGGAGGGACAAAAACATTCAGTACTTC
.	TRBV9	TRBJ2-1	.	15	CASSDGGEVYNEQFF	TGTGCCAGCAGCGACGGGGGAGAGGTTTACAATGAGCAGTTCTTC
few	TRBV6-2/TRBV6-3	TRBJ2-1	TRBD1	17	CASSYPRGDRGANEQFF	TGTGCCAGCAGTTACCCCAGGGGCGACAGGGGGGCCAATGAGCAGTTCTTC
few	TRBV27	TRBJ1-1	TRBD1	15	CASSFTGGVNTEAFF	TGTGCCAGCAGTTTTACAGGGGGGGTGAACACTGAAGCTTTCTTT
.	TRBV20-1	TRBJ2-5	TRBD2	16	CSAYRLAGGPRETQYF	TGCAGTGCTTACCGACTAGCGGGAGGGCCCAGGGAGACCCAGTACTTC
few	TRBV20-1	TRBJ2-7	.	12	CSARDLTNEQYF	TGCAGTGCTAGAGATCTTACCAACGAGCAGTACTTC
.	TRBV19	TRBJ2-1	.	15	CASRGGTGGGNEQFF	TGTGCCAGTAGAGGGGGAACGGGAGGAGGGAATGAGCAGTTCTTC
many	TRBV7-8	TRBJ2-3	.	14	CASSQSIRSDTQYF	TGTGCCAGCAGCCAATCTATTAGGTCAGATACGCAGTATTTT
.	TRBV9	TRBJ1-1	.	14	CASSVGGPNTEAFF	TGTGCCAGCAGCGTAGGGGGTCCAAACACTGAAGCTTTCTTT
few	TRBV6-2/TRBV6-3	TRBJ2-4	.	16	CASSYGGTIAKNIQYF	TGTGCCAGCAGTTATGGAGGCACCATAGCCAAAAACATTCAGTACTTC
few	TRBV13	TRBJ2-2	.	12	CASSGRGGELFF	TGTGCCAGCAGCGGGAGAGGCGGGGAGCTGTTTTTT
.	TRBV3-1	TRBJ2-4	.	12	CASSKEKNIQYF	TGTGCCAGCAGCAAAGAAAAAAACATTCAGTACTTC
.	TRBV7-2	TRBJ2-3	TRBD2	15	CASSFSGYSTDTQYF	TGTGCCAGCAGCTTTAGCGGGTATAGCACAGATACGCAGTATTTT
few	TRBV7-2	TRBJ1-1	.	14	CASSPHPGNTEAFF	TGTGCCAGCAGCCCTCACCCGGGGAACACTGAAGCTTTCTTT
few	TRBV7-6	TRBJ2-1	.	18	CASSLVRWGAKEGNEQFF	TGTGCCAGCAGCTTAGTAAGGTGGGGGGCCAAGGAGGGCAATGAGCAGTTCTTC
few	TRBV12-3/TRBV12-4	TRBJ2-4	.	14	CASSMTEAKNIQYF	TGTGCCAGCAGTATGACTGAAGCCAAAAACATTCAGTACTTC
.	TRBV10-3	TRBJ2-5	TRBD2	15	CAIKTSGGRQETQYF	TGTGCCATCAAAACTAGCGGGGGACGACAAGAGACCCAGTACTTC
.	TRBV9	TRBJ2-1	TRBD2	15	CASSVETSGRNEQFF	TGTGCCAGCAGCGTAGAGACTAGCGGGAGGAATGAGCAGTTCTTC
few	TRBV7-9	TRBJ2-7	.	13	CASSSVPRYEQYF	TGTGCCAGCAGCTCGGTCCCTAGATACGAGCAGTACTTC
few	TRBV5-1	TRBJ2-7	TRBD2	15	CASSVISGTSYEQYF	TGCGCCAGCAGCGTGATTAGCGGGACCTCCTACGAGCAGTACTTC